These T cell receptor beta chains were read from a single sample in a study of blood T cell repertoires in COVID-19. The protocol was immunoSEQ multiplex PCR, while the TCRdb copy is restricted to in-frame clones and leaves out a portion. Counted here are roughly 350,000 clones, approximately 88% occurring once; the ten biggest clones make up 3.5% to 4%. Sequencing used peripheral blood. Source of these receptors: a woman in her forties or fifties with active or convalescent COVID-19. The CDR3 runs from the conserved cysteine through the conserved F or W. The D gene is left open where the match is weak.

TRBV7-3,-,CASSQQGLSGNTIYF
TRBV30,TRBD2,CAWSVSGGETQYF
TRBV28,-,CASSFGDSYEQYF
TRBV3-1/TRBV3-2,TRBD1,CASSHKGQGSAFF
TRBV5-4,-,CASSLVRENTEAFF
TRBV5-5,-,CASSPTSGQTYEQYF
TRBV5-1,TRBD1,CASSSGTGGPSYEQYF
TRBV6-2/TRBV6-3,-,CASSYVNRVSTEAFF
TRBV19,-,CASSSVVAPRVDTQYF
TRBV5-1,-,CASSSDYASSQETQYF
TRBV13,TRBD1,CASSGYRDRAVLDTEAFF
TRBV19,TRBD1,CASSMDRGSTGELFF
TRBV18,TRBD1,CASSPDRDTGELFF
TRBV7-9,-,CASSLAGSGFGYTF
TRBV7-3,-,CASSLRGETQYF
TRBV6-5,-,CASRSGFSYNEQFF
TRBV19,-,CASSIEALDQPQHF
TRBV30,-,CAWSVKPGYGYTF
TRBV6-5,TRBD1,CASRRTGGAYEQYF
TRBV2,-,CASSDRTFRVENEKLFF
TRBV6-5,-,CASSYGRGQDTGELFF
TRBV7-3,-,CASSVSGNTGELFF
TRBV19,-,CASTRLAENTEAFF
TRBV6-2/TRBV6-3,-,CASSQRPGGVRETQYF
TRBV30,TRBD2,CAWTQTSVAKNIQYF
TRBV19,-,CASSINSGYGYTF
TRBV5-8,-,CASSSRDTTYEQYF
TRBV12-3/TRBV12-4,-,CASSLSGDQPQHF
TRBV24-1,-,CATSKTNSNQPQHF
TRBV24-1,-,CATSDFGSGSSYNEQFF
TRBV27,-,CASSLVGGLRPDTQYF
TRBV6-5,-,CASMFRRAGTDTQYF
TRBV7-2,TRBD2,CASSLSGTSADEQFF
TRBV6-5,-,CASSQAGLPHYGYTF
TRBV5-5,TRBD1,CASSRTGGLFNEQFF
TRBV7-7,TRBD2,CASSPGLAGFAETQYF
TRBV4-3,-,CASSPGGWADTQYF
TRBV7-2,-,CASSLGGWDTQYF
TRBV5-6,-,CASSLAGQNYGYTF
TRBV6-5,-,CASRPLGSSYNEQFF
TRBV9,TRBD1,CASSAGTGDRVSGNTIYF
TRBV18,TRBD1,CASSPGQGASYGYTF